The clone carrying this T cell receptor (beta chain) showed up just once. The entry originates in a study of CD4 and CD8 cells across lung adenocarcinoma regions. Trimming shortened V by 0 bases and J by 0 bases, and 9 bases separated the two germline ends. CDR1 and CDR2 (germline): MNHEY, SVGAGI. The CDR3 loop spans 15 amino acids. TCRdb re-derived calls from the PCR reads in MiXCR, one entry per CDR3 protein. The data show approximately 19,000 distinct CDR3 sequences, around 50% seen once. This receptor was obtained from a female donor with lung adenocarcinoma. The CD4 and CD8 labels of this study may be unreliable. The material sequenced was CD8+ T cells from the center of a lung tumor. V is TRBV6-5 and J is TRBJ2-7; D ambiguous. CDR3 amino acids: CASSYSTYSSYEQYF. CDR3 bases: TGTGCCAGCAGTTACTCGACATATTCCTCCTACGAGCAGTACTTC.